Following are 24 T cell receptor beta chains from one sample sequenced in a study of shared clonotypes between healthy human individuals. TCRdb keeps only in-frame clones here, not all; method: immunoSEQ multiplex PCR. The repertoire consists of roughly 1 million clones, with 60% to 80% occurring once and the leading ten covering about 1.5%. What was sequenced was memory CD4+ T cells sorted from blood. Subset reported: CD45RA-negative fraction. These TCRs come from a man younger than 30 in good health.

This clone was detected only a few times. The CDR3 reads CASSSTSGEQYF. The CDR3, as DNA: TGTGCCAGCAGTTCCACTAGCGGTGAGCAGTACTTC. The chain uses TRBV6-5 and TRBJ2-7, with 8 bases matching TRBD2. Germline V gene data show CDR1 as MNHEY and CDR2 as SVGAGI. The CDR3 sequence is 12 residues long. The V gene end was trimmed by 4 bases and the J gene end by 7 bases; junction bases not matched to a gene: 3.

The chain uses TRBV2 and TRBJ2-5; D is perhaps TRBD2 (7 bases). The CDR3 is made up of 9 amino acids. Germline CDR1 is SNHLY and CDR2 is FYNNEI. CDR3 loop: CAAGEGQYF. CDR3 nucleotide sequence: TGTGCTGCAGGGGAGGGGCAGTACTTC.

Details on this clone: Other DNA sequences in the same sample also yield this CDR3. The chain recombines TRBV18 with TRBJ1-1, with D tentatively TRBD1 (5 bases). Between the trimmed V and J ends, which lost 6 bases and 5 bases, there was a span of 16 bases. This CDR3 is built from 14 residues. The germline CDR1 and CDR2 sequences are KGHSH and LQKENI. CDR3 nucleotides: TGTGCCAGCTCGCCCGAAGTCGGGGGGACTGAAGCTTTCTTT. Its translation is CASSPEVGGTEAFF.

This chain connects TRBV2 to TRBJ2-3; 11 bases fit TRBD2. The V gene's germline CDR1 is SNHLY and CDR2 FYNNEI. Trimming removed 6 bases from V and 3 bases from J; junction bases left unmatched: 5. This CDR3 region has 15 residues. The CDR3 protein is CASRSSGGPTDTQYF. The DNA for the CDR3 is TGTGCCAGCAGATCTAGCGGGGGGCCGACAGATACGCAGTATTTT.

This chain connects TRBV6-1 to TRBJ1-2; weak D call: TRBD1 (5 bases). The germline V and J ends were trimmed by 6 bases and 4 bases, with 15 bases remaining between them. CDR3 length: 14 residues. Germline V lookup: CDR1 MNHNS, CDR2 SASEGT. The CDR3 coding sequence is TGTGCCAGCAGCGACCCGGGGCCGACCTATGGCTACACCTTC. It encodes CASSDPGPTYGYTF.

V usage is TRBV7-6 and J usage is TRBJ1-4; weak D call: TRBD1 (5 bases). The CDR3 extends over 15 amino acids. V dropped 2 bases and J dropped 7 bases, with 14 bases sitting between them. Germline lookup yields CDR1 SGHVS and CDR2 FNYEAQ. Here the CDR3 DNA reads TGTGCCAGCAGCTTAATCGGGCAAACAGGTGAAAAACTGTTTTTT. As protein: CASSLIGQTGEKLFF.

The chain links TRBV6-5 to TRBJ1-2, with 7 bases that match TRBD1. The CDR3 runs to 14 residues. Germline V gene data show CDR1 as MNHEY and CDR2 as SVGAGI. V shed 6 bases and J 7 bases; nucleotides not matched to a gene: 11. As DNA, the CDR3 is TGTGCCAGCAGAGACCAGGGACAGACCCTTGGCTACACCTTC. Translating gives CASRDQGQTLGYTF.

In this sample, this clone turned up a few times. The sample holds other DNA sequences that translate to the same CDR3. V gene TRBV2 combines with J gene TRBJ2-1, with unresolved D. Germline assignment: CDR1 SNHLY and CDR2 FYNNEI. This CDR3 has 11 amino acids. V shed 6 bases and J shed 4 bases, with 4 bases lying between them. CDR3: CASSSYNEQFF. The CDR3 nucleotides are TGTGCCAGCAGCTCATACAATGAGCAGTTCTTC. The full variable domain, in which reference TRBV2 and TRBJ2-1 provide the parts outside the CDR3, is EPEVTQTPSHQVTQMGQEVILRCVPISNHLYFYWYRQILGQKVEFLVSFYNNEISEKSEIFDDQFSVERPDGSNFTLKIRSTKLEDSAMYFCASSSYNEQFFGPGTRLTVL.

V usage is TRBV5-1 and J usage is TRBJ2-7, with no clear D. Between the trimmed V and J ends, which lost 1 base and 7 bases, there was a span of 12 bases. Germline CDR1 is SGHRS and CDR2 is YFSETQ. The CDR3 is 13 amino acids. The CDR3 DNA reads as TGCGCCAGCAGCTTGAGTGGCCAGAGAGAGCAGTACTTC. Translation gives CASSLSGQREQYF.

This clone has only a few counts. The chain combines TRBV7-9 with TRBJ1-5; no clear D gene. Germline CDR1 is SEHNR and CDR2 is FQNEAQ (reference sequence). The CDR3 covers 14 residues. V gave up 2 bases and J gave up 3 bases, with 8 bases separating them. Here the CDR3 DNA reads TGTGCCAGCAGCTTAATGCAAGACAATCAGCCCCAGCATTTT. As protein: CASSLMQDNQPQHF.

This clone has a handful of counts. Different DNA sequences within this sample yield the same CDR3. This chain connects TRBV5-4 to TRBJ1-2; possibly TRBD1 for D (5 bases). This CDR3 is built from 13 residues. Germline V gene data show CDR1 as SGHNT and CDR2 as YYREEE (reference sequence). V was shortened by 1 base and J by 4 bases, with 8 bases between the two germline ends. The CDR3 protein is CASSLQGPYGYTF. Written as DNA, the CDR3 is TGTGCCAGCAGCTTGCAGGGTCCCTATGGCTACACCTTC.

V usage is TRBV15 and J usage is TRBJ2-3, with 12 bases fitting TRBD2. In germline, CDR1 is LNHNV, CDR2 YYDKDF (reference sequence). V dropped 3 bases and J dropped 1; count of bases not matched to a gene: 5. The CDR3 is 17 residues long. CDR3: CATSSETSGRGTDTQYF. The CDR3 DNA is TGTGCCACCAGCAGTGAGACTAGCGGGAGAGGCACAGATACGCAGTATTTT.

The chain carries TRBV28 and TRBJ1-1; 9 bases are shared with TRBD1. The CDR3 contains 14 residues. With V trimmed by 9 bases and J by 1 base, 6 bases remained unmatched. The germline V gene has CDR1 MDHEN and CDR2 SYDVKM. The CDR3 here is CASPGQGPNTEAFF. In DNA form, the CDR3 reads TGTGCCAGTCCGGGACAGGGACCGAACACTGAAGCTTTCTTT. Complete variable domain (other parts from reference TRBV28 and TRBJ1-1): DVKVTQSSRYLVKRTGEKVFLECVQDMDHENMFWYRQDPGLGLRLIYFSYDVKMKEKGDIPEGYSVSREKKERFSLILESASTNQTSMYLCASPGQGPNTEAFFGQGTRLTVV.

Of note for this clone: Other DNA sequences in this specimen translate into the identical CDR3. The chain links TRBV30 to TRBJ2-5, with a weak D call TRBD2 (5 bases). Germline lookup yields CDR1 GTSNPN and CDR2 SVGIG (reference sequence). The CDR3 spans 12 residues. V shed 0 bases and J shed 5 bases, with 7 bases lying between them. As DNA, the CDR3 is TGTGCCTGGAGTGTACTAGGGGAGACCCAGTACTTC. It translates to CAWSVLGETQYF.

The rearrangement joins TRBV13 to TRBJ2-1; D assignment may be TRBD1 or TRBD2 (6 bases each). The CDR3 is 15 amino acids. Germline V gene sequence: CDR1 PRHDT, CDR2 FYEKMQ (reference sequence). The V and J ends lost 5 bases and 3 bases respectively, with 14 bases between them. In DNA form, the CDR3 reads TGTGCCAGCAGCCCCTGGAGGGGGGACTACAATGAGCAGTTCTTC. Protein sequence: CASSPWRGDYNEQFF.

This clone was recorded a few times. The chain carries TRBV5-1 and TRBJ2-2, with D possibly called TRBD1 or TRBD2 (5 bases each). The V gene lost 0 bases and the J gene lost 6 bases, with 15 bases spanning the gap. CDR1 and CDR2 from the germline V gene are SGHRS and YFSETQ. This CDR3 is 16 amino acids long. CDR3: CASSLAPLGDAGELFF. The CDR3 DNA sequence: TGCGCCAGCAGCTTGGCCCCCCTTGGGGACGCCGGGGAGCTGTTTTTT. The full variable domain, its missing parts supplied by reference TRBV5-1 and TRBJ2-2, is KAGVTQTPRYLIKTRGQQVTLSCSPISGHRSVSWYQQTPGQGLQFLFEYFSETQRNKGNFPGRFSGRQFSNSRSEMNVSTLELGDSALYLCASSLAPLGDAGELFFGEGSRLTVL.

The rearrangement joins TRBV15 to TRBJ2-7; D is unresolved. The CDR3 runs to 13 residues. V was cut by 0 bases and J by 7 bases, with 10 bases left in between. The germline V gene has CDR1 LNHNV and CDR2 YYDKDF (reference sequence). CDR3 in DNA: TGTGCCACCAGCAGAGATCTGGGTGAGGAGCAGTACTTC. The encoded protein is CATSRDLGEEQYF.

The chain uses TRBV6-5 and TRBJ2-5, with a possible D match to TRBD1 (5 bases). Trimming took 2 bases from V and 1 from J, leaving 11 bases between them. The CDR3 sequence is 15 residues long. The germline gives CDR1 MNHEY, CDR2 SVGAGI. The chain's CDR3 is CASSYGKGFQETQYF. In nucleotides, the CDR3 is TGTGCCAGCAGTTACGGCAAGGGGTTCCAAGAGACCCAGTACTTC.

V gene TRBV10-3 combines with J gene TRBJ2-2; D possibly corresponds to TRBD1 (6 bases). The germline CDR1 and CDR2 sequences are ENHRY and SYGVKD. The V gene lost 6 bases and the J gene lost 1 base, with 12 bases spanning the gap. The CDR3 is 15 amino acids. The CDR3 reads CAISRGMVNTGELFF. DNA for the CDR3: TGTGCCATCAGCAGGGGAATGGTGAACACCGGGGAGCTGTTTTTT.

This clone was recorded once. This chain joins TRBV4-2 and TRBJ1-2; 8 nucleotides match TRBD1. Trimming cost V 0 bases and J 4 bases; bases outside gene matches: 1. Germline V gene lookup returns CDR1 LGHNA and CDR2 YNFKEQ. The CDR3 has 14 residues. CDR3 coding DNA: TGTGCCAGCAGCCAAGAAACAGGGGGCTATGGCTACACCTTC. Protein: CASSQETGGYGYTF.

This chain connects TRBV5-1 to TRBJ2-3, with D unclear. The CDR3 has 16 residues. Germline CDR1 SGHRS, CDR2 YFSETQ. Trimming took off 0 bases at V and 0 bases at J, with 11 bases between the two ends. This chain's CDR3 is CASSLAHLSSTDTQYF. For the CDR3, the DNA is TGCGCCAGCAGCTTGGCCCACCTTTCCAGCACAGATACGCAGTATTTT.

The genes are TRBV30 and TRBJ1-1, with no clear D. In germline, CDR1 is GTSNPN, CDR2 SVGIG (reference sequence). The length of the CDR3 is 13 residues. The V end lost 5 bases, the J end lost 0 bases, and 10 bases lay between the germline ends. The CDR3 protein is CAWGRYMNTEAFF. The DNA of the CDR3 is TGTGCCTGGGGACGATATATGAACACTGAAGCTTTCTTT. Using reference TRBV30 and TRBJ1-1 for the parts outside the CDR3, the full variable domain is SQTIHQWPATLVQPVGSPLSLECTVEGTSNPNLYWYRQAAGRGLQLLFYSVGIGQISSEVPQNLSASRPQDRQFILSSKKLLLSDSGFYLCAWGRYMNTEAFFGQGTRLTVV.

The V gene is TRBV5-1, the J gene TRBJ2-1; 10 positions match TRBD2. The ends lost 1 base at V and 0 bases at J; junction bases unmatched: 10. CDR3 length: 19 residues. Germline V gives CDR1 SGHRS, CDR2 YFSETQ. The CDR3 DNA reads as TGCGCCAGCAGCTTGACGGTGGTAGCGGGGGGCCACTCCTACAATGAGCAGTTCTTC. This gives the protein CASSLTVVAGGHSYNEQFF.

The sample holds many counts of this clone. The gene calls are TRBV2 and TRBJ2-2, with a tentative D call TRBD2 (5 bases). Germline-derived CDR1 and CDR2 are SNHLY and FYNNEI. The CDR3 covers 14 residues. Trimming took off 4 bases at V and 6 bases at J, with 12 bases between the two ends. The CDR3, as DNA: TGTGCCAGCAGTGTTAACTACGGGGCCGGGGAGCTGTTTTTT. Translated, it gives CASSVNYGAGELFF.